These T cell receptor beta chains were read from a single sample in a study of T cell changes during pregnancy in multiple sclerosis. Sequencing was performed with immunoSEQ multiplex PCR; in TCRdb, only in-frame clones are kept and a portion is missing. This sample has fewer than 85,000 clones; about 90% occur once, and the top ten carry 1.6%. Sequenced material: peripheral blood, taken in the first trimester of pregnancy. Receptor source: a female donor in good health, enrolled as a control in a pregnancy study. CDR3s include the opening cysteine and the closing phenylalanine or tryptophan. D genes are given only for firm matches. The listing skips clone size in some rows; elsewhere it reads once, few, many or a size class.

>TRBV28|.|TRBD2
CASSSAGDLAGANVLTF
>TRBV28|many|.
CASSKTGQLIYEQYF
>TRBV5-1|few|.
CASSLETSTDTQYF
>TRBV4-1|.|.
CASSQAGSYEQYF
>TRBV5-4|.|.
CASSLRLNQETQYF
>TRBV6-1|.|.
CASSEATYGYEQYF
>TRBV2|.|TRBD2
CASSEQAGMDTDTQYF
>TRBV5-1|.|TRBD2
CASSYLAGGQDEQFF
>TRBV19|.|TRBD2
CASSIVPGRGTGELFF
>TRBV5-4|.|.
CASSLYMTSDNEQFF
>TRBV29-1|.|TRBD1
CSAARQGETQYF
>TRBV5-1|.|.
CASSLPGEGVRDTQYF
>TRBV4-1|few|.
CASSQEGGPEAFF
>TRBV27|once|TRBD2
CASSLYGRANTGELFF
>TRBV4-2|.|.
CASSQEGAGRELFF
>TRBV5-5|.|.
CASSLGQARAYEQYF
>TRBV19|.|.
CASSMGLSNEKLFF
>TRBV4-1|.|.
CASSQEQRVLVEQYF
>TRBV10-3|.|TRBD1
CAISPTGDSNQPQHF
>TRBV9|.|.
CASSVESGRGVPEAFF
>TRBV10-3|.|TRBD1
CAISGQGASQPQHF
>TRBV11-2|once|TRBD1
CASSLGLRTGSNTEAFF
>TRBV4-2|.|TRBD2
CASSQDGGGPSNEQFF
>TRBV19|.|.
CASSMVGVQPQHF